This T cell receptor beta chain was sequenced for a study of shared clonotypes between healthy human individuals. At the level of the study: The cohort comprised two women and a few men. Their ages spanned 18 to 49 years. There were three CD4 naive, three CD4 memory, two CD8 naive and one CD8 memory plates per donor. General study findings and limits: Clonotype sharing across donors was expected to vary with sequencing depth.

A word on this clone: Its specificity is not known.

TCRdb's table, derived via immunoSEQ multiplex PCR, lists solely in-frame clones and lacks some. The sample lists approximately 2,000,000 clones, roughly 92% occurring once. The V end was cut by 4 bases, the J end by 6 bases, with 12 bases between. Germline values: CDR1 SGHRS, CDR2 YFSETQ. The CDR3 contains 13 residues. V usage is TRBV5-1 and J usage is TRBJ2-3; D may match TRBD1 or TRBD2 (6 bases each). The source material was naive CD4+ T cells from PBMCs. Sample subset: CD45RA+ positively selected. This TCR derives from a man between 18 and 35 years old in good health. Some clones in this sample may be carry-over from other donors' samples. Here the CDR3 DNA reads TGCGCCAGCAGCAGGGGGGCCCGCGATACGCAGTATTTT. This encodes CASSRGARDTQYF.